This TCR beta chain was identified in a study of OX40 agonist ivuxolimab in advanced cancers. Study-wide context: Ivuxolimab was a fully human IgG2 agonistic monoclonal antibody targeting the costimulatory receptor OX40 (CD134). Intravenous ivuxolimab was administered to patients every 2 weeks at six dose levels: 0.01, 0.1, 0.3, 1.5, 3 and 10 mg/kg. Of the roughly 51 patients in dose escalation, about 20 had hepatocellular carcinoma, some 15 had melanoma, 9 had renal cell carcinoma and 9 had head and neck cancer. A male proportion of roughly 85% and a mean age of 60 years, ranging from about 23 to 90, were recorded for the dose-escalation cohort. Prior anti-PD-1, anti-PD-L1 or anti-CTLA-4 therapy was permitted, and 40% of dose-escalation patients had received checkpoint inhibitors. Three dose-escalation patients achieved partial responses, one with hepatocellular carcinoma and two with cutaneous melanoma. The point of sequencing TCRbeta in the periphery was to test whether ivuxolimab changed TCR sequence diversity and drove clonal T-cell expansion. The paper reports the monotherapy dose-escalation portion (N of about 50 patients) of the phase I ivuxolimab trial. The paper's findings and limits, for the study overall: After ivuxolimab, CD8+ T cells had more expanded clones than CD4+ T cells on average. The antigen specificity of the clonally expanded peripheral T cells was not determined. At doses of 0.1 to 3.0 mg/kg, clonal expansion of both CD4+ and CD8+ blood T cells was observed from baseline to week 6. In the 0.1-3.0 mg/kg groups, partial responders were among the patients with the lowest normalized peripheral clonal expansion, particularly in CD8+ T cells. Low levels of normalized T-cell clonal expansion were also seen in some nonresponding patients.

The cysteine opens and the phenylalanine closes a CDR3 of 14 amino acids. Only the CDR3 DNA stays, 42 bases, in frame from base 1. In the germline V gene, CDR1 corresponds to MNHNS and CDR2 to SASEGT. The junction shows trimming of 7 bases on V and 2 bases on J, plus 12 bases between the germline ends. The trial excluded patients who had a history of autoimmune disease or who were on systemic immunosuppression. In every dose cohort, peripheral blood was drawn for TCR sequencing at baseline, cycle 4 day 1, and cycle 7 day 1. Samples were obtained from an open-label, multicenter, first-in-human phase I dose-escalation trial of ivuxolimab. The trial enrolled adults with locally advanced or metastatic head and neck squamous cell, hepatocellular, melanoma or renal cell carcinoma. Before TCR sequencing, CD4+ T cells and CD8+ T cells from peripheral blood were sorted into separate populations. This clone was recorded once. Its antigen is unknown. Qualities for individual bases were not recorded, and no much larger clone is one base off.

For sequencing of the TCRbeta CDR3 region, genomic DNA was extracted from the sorted cells. TCRbeta CDR3 regions were sequenced using the immunoSEQ Assay. In its TCRdb copy, this immuneACCESS table keeps in-frame sequences only and misses some clones. Where compared with another copy, unresolved V genes explain less than half of these, and the others have no known cause. The sample profile shows about 73,000 clones; over 75% of them were found once. The ten biggest clones cover roughly 0.55% of the sample. Recombination linked TRBV6-1 to TRBJ2-1, and TRBD2 may be the D gene, going by 5 matching bases. The source of this sequence is an adult with an advanced solid tumor such as melanoma, head and neck, liver or kidney cancer. Specimen: CD4+ or CD8+ T cells sorted from blood, collected in a trial of the OX40 agonist ivuxolimab. The base sequence is TGTGCCAGCACTTGGCGGGCCACCTACAATGAGCAGTTCTTC. Its protein is CASTWRATYNEQFF.